This TCR beta chain was found in a study of control samples from healthy donors and cancer patients. Some clones are missing from TCRdb's copy, which holds only in-frame ones; the method was immunoSEQ multiplex PCR. Among about 42,000 clones, around four fifths were seen once, and the ten largest hold 47%. Sequencing used blood. This receptor was identified in a man aged 55 to 70 in good health.

The CDR3 here is CSATRQAEAFF. DNA for the CDR3: TGCAGTGCTACTCGACAGGCTGAAGCTTTCTTT. The gene calls are TRBV20-1 and TRBJ1-1, with D perhaps TRBD1 (6 bases). The V end was cut by 4 bases, the J end by 6 bases, with 9 bases between. CDR1 is DFQATT and CDR2 is SNEGSKA in the germline V gene (reference sequence). This CDR3 has 11 residues.